The entry below gives a single TCR beta chain sequence along with its context. Sequencing used immunoSEQ multiplex PCR; TCRdb keeps in-frame clones, though not all of them. The sample shows 40,000 or so clones, roughly 84% of them seen only once. The sample is drawn from a study of blood T cell repertoires in COVID-19. The wider study: Sample material is recorded as cDNA or gDNA derived from T cells, B-cell-depleted T cells, or PBMCs.

CDR3 length equals 14 residues. Trimming shortened V by 5 bases and J by 6 bases, and 17 bases separated the two germline ends. CDR1 and CDR2 from the germline V gene are SGHTA and FQGTGA. The clonotype originates from a human donor in a cohort sampled during active COVID-19. This chain uses TRBV7-3 with TRBJ2-7, with D perhaps matching TRBD2 (7 bases). Sequenced material: peripheral blood. CDR3 coding DNA: TGTGCCAGCAGCCTTGTGGGGGGGCCAGGCGAGCAGTACTTC. Its protein product is CASSLVGGPGEQYF.